This T cell receptor beta chain was sequenced in a study of monozygotic twins with inflammatory bowel disease. Per sample, reverse transcription was split into eight reactions. Following a re-call of the 5' RACE reads, TCRdb has one entry per CDR3 protein and lacks DNA. The sample holds about 420,000 distinct CDR3 sequences. Germline CDR1 LNHNV, CDR2 YYDKDF (reference sequence). There are 15 residues in the CDR3. This receptor was obtained from a human donor with ulcerative colitis or Crohn's disease, or a healthy co-twin of an affected twin (not recorded which). The rearrangement uses TRBV15 and TRBJ2-3; TCRdb reports TRBD2, a call that lacks DNA to check it against. Sequencing used blood. CDR3 amino acids: CATSRDAGSTDTQYF.